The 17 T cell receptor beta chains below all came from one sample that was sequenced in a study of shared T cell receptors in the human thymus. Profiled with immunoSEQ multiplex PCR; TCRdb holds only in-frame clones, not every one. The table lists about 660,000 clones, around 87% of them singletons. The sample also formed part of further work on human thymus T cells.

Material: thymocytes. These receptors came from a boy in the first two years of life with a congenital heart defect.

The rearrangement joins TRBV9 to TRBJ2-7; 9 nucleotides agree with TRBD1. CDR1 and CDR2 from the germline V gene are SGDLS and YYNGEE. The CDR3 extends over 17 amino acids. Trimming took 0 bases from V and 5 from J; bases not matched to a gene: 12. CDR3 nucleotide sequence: TGTGCCAGCAGCGTAGGACAACCGGGACAGGGCCCCCACGAGCAGTACTTC. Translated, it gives CASSVGQPGQGPHEQYF.

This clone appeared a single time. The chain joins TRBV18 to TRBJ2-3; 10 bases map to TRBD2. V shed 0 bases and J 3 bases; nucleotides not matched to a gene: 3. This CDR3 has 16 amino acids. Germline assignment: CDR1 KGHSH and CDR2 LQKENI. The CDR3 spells CASSPPSGRETDTQYF. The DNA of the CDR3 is TGTGCCAGCTCACCACCCAGCGGGAGGGAGACAGATACGCAGTATTTT.

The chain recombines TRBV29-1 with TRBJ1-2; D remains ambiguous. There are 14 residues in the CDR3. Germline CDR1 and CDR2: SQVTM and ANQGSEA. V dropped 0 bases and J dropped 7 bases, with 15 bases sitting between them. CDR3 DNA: TGCAGCGTTGAAGATTCTGACTGCCCCCGTGGCTACACCTTC. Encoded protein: CSVEDSDCPRGYTF.

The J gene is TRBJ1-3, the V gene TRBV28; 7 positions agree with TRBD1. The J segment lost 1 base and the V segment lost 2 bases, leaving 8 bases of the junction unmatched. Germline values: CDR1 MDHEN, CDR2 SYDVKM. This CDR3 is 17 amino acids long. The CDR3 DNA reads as TGTGCCAGCAGTTTAAGGGGCACAGGGGTATCTGGAAACACCATATATTTT. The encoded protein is CASSLRGTGVSGNTIYF.

This CDR3 is CAITDSGEQYF. Written as DNA, the CDR3 is TGTGCCATCACTGACAGTGGCGAGCAGTACTTC. This rearrangement joins TRBV10-3 to TRBJ2-7; TRBD1 might be the D (5 bases). V lost 7 bases to trimming and J lost 6 bases, with 10 bases between them. This CDR3 is built from 11 residues. Germline V gene sequence: CDR1 ENHRY, CDR2 SYGVKD.

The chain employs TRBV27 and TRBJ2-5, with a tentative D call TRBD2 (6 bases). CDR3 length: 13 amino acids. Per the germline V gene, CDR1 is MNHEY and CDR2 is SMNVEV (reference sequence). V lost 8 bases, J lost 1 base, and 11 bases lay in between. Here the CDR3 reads CASGSGGQETQYF. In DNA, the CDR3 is TGTGCCAGCGGTTCCGGGGGCCAAGAGACCCAGTACTTC.

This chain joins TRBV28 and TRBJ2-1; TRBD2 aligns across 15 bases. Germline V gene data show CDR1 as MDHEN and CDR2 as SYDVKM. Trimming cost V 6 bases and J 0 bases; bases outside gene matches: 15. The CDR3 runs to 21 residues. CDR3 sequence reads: CASSSSPGLAGGLGSYNEQFF. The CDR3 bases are TGTGCCAGCAGCTCAAGCCCGGGACTAGCGGGAGGTTTAGGCTCCTACAATGAGCAGTTCTTC.

The CDR3 DNA follows: TGTGCCAGCAGGGGGGGACAGGGGATCATTTGGGGCCCCAGTGAAGCTTTCTTT. Translation: CASRGGQGIIWGPSEAFF. The chain recombines TRBV2 with TRBJ1-1, with 10 bases aligning to TRBD1. The CDR3 is 18 amino acids. Per the germline V gene, CDR1 is SNHLY and CDR2 is FYNNEI. V lost 6 bases to trimming and J lost 7 bases; unmatched junction nucleotides: 20.

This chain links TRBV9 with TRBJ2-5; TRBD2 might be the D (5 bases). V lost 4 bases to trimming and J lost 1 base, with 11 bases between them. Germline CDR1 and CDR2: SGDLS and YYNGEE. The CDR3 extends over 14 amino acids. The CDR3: CASSPGSGQETQYF. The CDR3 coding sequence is TGTGCCAGCAGCCCAGGCAGCGGCCAAGAGACCCAGTACTTC.

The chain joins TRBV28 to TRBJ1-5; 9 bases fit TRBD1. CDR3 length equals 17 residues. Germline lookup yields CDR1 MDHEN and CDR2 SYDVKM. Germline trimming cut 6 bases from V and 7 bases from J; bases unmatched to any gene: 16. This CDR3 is CASSQALGQGLCQPQHF. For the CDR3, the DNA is TGTGCCAGCAGCCAAGCTCTGGGACAGGGATTATGCCAGCCCCAGCATTTT.

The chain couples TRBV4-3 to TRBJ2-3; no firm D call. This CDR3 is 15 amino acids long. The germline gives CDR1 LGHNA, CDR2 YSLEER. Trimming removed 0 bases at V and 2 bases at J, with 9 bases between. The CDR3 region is CASSQDGPPTDTQYF. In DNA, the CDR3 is TGCGCCAGCAGCCAAGATGGGCCCCCCACAGATACGCAGTATTTT.

Written as DNA, the CDR3 is TGTGCCTGGAGTCCCGGACAGGGAGGAAATGAAAAACTGTTTTTT. Protein sequence: CAWSPGQGGNEKLFF. The chain recombines TRBV30 with TRBJ1-4, with 8 bases matching TRBD1. The length of the CDR3 is 15 residues. The germline CDR1 and CDR2 sequences are GTSNPN and SVGIG (reference sequence). Germline trimming cut 2 bases from V and 5 bases from J; bases unmatched to any gene: 7.

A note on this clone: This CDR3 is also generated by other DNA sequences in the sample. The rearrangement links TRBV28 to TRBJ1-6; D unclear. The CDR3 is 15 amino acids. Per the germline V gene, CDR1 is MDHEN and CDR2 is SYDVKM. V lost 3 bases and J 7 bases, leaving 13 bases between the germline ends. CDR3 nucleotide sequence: TGTGCCAGCAGTTTTCGGGAGGGAAGGAATTCACCCCTCCACTTT. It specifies CASSFREGRNSPLHF.

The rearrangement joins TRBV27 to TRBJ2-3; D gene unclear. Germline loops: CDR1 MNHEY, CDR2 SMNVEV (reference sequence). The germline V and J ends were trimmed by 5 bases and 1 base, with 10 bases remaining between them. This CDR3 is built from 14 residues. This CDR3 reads CASSPRPRTDTQYF. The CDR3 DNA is TGTGCCAGCAGTCCTAGACCCCGCACAGATACGCAGTATTTT.

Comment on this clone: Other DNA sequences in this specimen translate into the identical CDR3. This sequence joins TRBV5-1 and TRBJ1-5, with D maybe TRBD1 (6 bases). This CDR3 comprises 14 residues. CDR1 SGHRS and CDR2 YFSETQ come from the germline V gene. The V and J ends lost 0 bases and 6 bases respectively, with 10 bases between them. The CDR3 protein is CASSLGGGGQPQHF. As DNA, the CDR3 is TGCGCCAGCAGCTTGGGAGGGGGGGGTCAGCCCCAGCATTTT.

The CDR3 coding sequence is TGTGCCAGCAGCCAAGCGAGACAGAACACTGAAGCTTTCTTT. Translated: CASSQARQNTEAFF. The chain joins TRBV14 to TRBJ1-1; D is uncertain. The CDR3 covers 14 residues. Trimming shortened V by 1 base and J by 1 base, and 7 bases separated the two germline ends. Germline loops: CDR1 SGHDN, CDR2 FVKESK.

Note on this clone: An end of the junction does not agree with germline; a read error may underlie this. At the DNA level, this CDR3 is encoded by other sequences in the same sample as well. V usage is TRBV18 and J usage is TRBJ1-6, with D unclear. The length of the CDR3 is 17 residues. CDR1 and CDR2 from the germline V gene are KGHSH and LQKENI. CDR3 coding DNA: TGTGCCAGCTCACCCGCGGGAGCCCTCCTTATTAATTCCCCCCTCCACTTT. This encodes CASSPAGALLINSPLHF.